The clone carrying this T cell receptor (beta chain) was seen repeatedly, ten times or more. Thyroid surgery had not been preceded by any treatment in any patient. TCRdb re-analyzed the PCR reads using MiXCR. The data contain about 89,000 clones, about an eighth of them singletons. CDR1 is GTSNPN and CDR2 is SVGIG in the germline V gene (reference sequence). Trimming cost V 3 bases and J 0 bases, with 8 bases left between them. The CDR3 covers 13 residues. The data derive from a study of metastatic and nonmetastatic thyroid tumors. The rearrangement joins TRBV30 to TRBJ1-1; possibly TRBD1 for D (5 bases). Sample: tumor tissue. The receptor was isolated from a female donor with papillary thyroid cancer or a benign thyroid nodule (not recorded which). Some clones in this sample may be carry-over from other donors' samples. CDR3 coding DNA: TGTGCCTGGAGCAGGGAAATGAACACTGAAGCTTTCTTT. As protein: CAWSREMNTEAFF.